The 12 T cell receptor beta chains below were found in one sample sequenced in a study of cytomegalovirus exposure and HLA in healthy donors. 13 Jbeta primers and 60 Vbeta primers were used for the PCR. Sequenced by immunoSEQ multiplex PCR; TCRdb stores in-frame clones only, minus some. The data contain over 150,000 clones, around 79% of them singletons. Material for sequencing was PBMCs. All receptors come from a girl aged 5-17 years in good health and CMV-seropositive.

The chain joins TRBV11-3 to TRBJ2-1; possibly TRBD2 for D (6 bases). The CDR3 extends over 17 amino acids. Germline V CDR1 and CDR2: SGHNT, YENEEA. V dropped 3 bases and J dropped 7 bases, with 22 bases sitting between them. This chain's CDR3 is CASSLARGDSSWNEQFF. The CDR3 DNA reads as TGTGCCAGCAGCTTGGCCCGAGGGGACTCCTCGTGGAATGAGCAGTTCTTC.

The J gene is TRBJ2-3, the V gene TRBV6-5; 7 nucleotides align to TRBD2. The CDR3 contains 14 residues. V lost 2 bases and J lost 1; bases outside the gene matches: 0. The germline V gene has CDR1 MNHEY and CDR2 SVGAGI. The CDR3 DNA follows: TGTGCCAGCAGTTACCTAGCGGGCACAGATACGCAGTATTTT. Protein: CASSYLAGTDTQYF.

The chain employs TRBV28 and TRBJ1-5, with TRBD1 as a possible D gene (6 bases). Between the trimmed V and J ends, which lost 2 bases and 6 bases, there was a span of 14 bases. The CDR3 spans 15 residues. Germline CDR1 MDHEN, CDR2 SYDVKM. As DNA, the CDR3 is TGTGCCAGCAGTTTACGGGGCAGGGGTGCTCAGCCCCAGCATTTT. This sequence encodes CASSLRGRGAQPQHF.

The table lists this clone with a count of one. The rearrangement uses TRBV7-2 and TRBJ2-5; 16 nucleotides agree with TRBD2. Germline CDR1 and CDR2: SGHTA and FQGNSA. With 5 bases clipped from V and 4 bases from J, the junction kept 7 bases outside the gene matches. CDR3 length: 17 residues. CDR3 sequence reads: CASSVGTSGGAGETQYF. The CDR3 coding sequence is TGTGCCAGCAGCGTAGGGACTAGCGGGGGGGCGGGAGAGACCCAGTACTTC.

V and J are TRBV9 and TRBJ2-5; 7 bases agree with TRBD2. With V trimmed by 3 bases and J by 3 bases, 11 bases remained unmatched. The CDR3 runs to 16 residues. In germline, CDR1 is SGDLS, CDR2 YYNGEE. Written as DNA, the CDR3 is TGTGCCAGCAGCGCCCATCCCGGGACTACTAAAGAGACCCAGTACTTC. As protein: CASSAHPGTTKETQYF. The full variable domain, completed using reference TRBV9 and TRBJ2-5, is DSGVTQTPKHLITATGQRVTLRCSPRSGDLSVYWYQQSLDQGLQFLIQYYNGEERAKGNILERFSAQQFPDLHSELNLSSLELGDSALYFCASSAHPGTTKETQYFGPGTRLLVL.

The V call is TRBV5-1, the J call TRBJ2-1; 8 nucleotides match TRBD1. J gave up 4 bases and V 0 bases, and 6 bases lay outside the gene matches. CDR1 and CDR2 from the germline V gene are SGHRS and YFSETQ. This CDR3 is built from 16 residues. CDR3 sequence (DNA): TGCGCCAGCAGCTTGGAAGGGACAGGCGTATACAATGAGCAGTTCTTC. Its protein is CASSLEGTGVYNEQFF.

This clone was detected only a few times. The gene calls are TRBV12-5 and TRBJ2-3; D possibly corresponds to TRBD2 (6 bases). CDR3 length: 14 amino acids. Between the trimmed V and J ends, which lost 4 bases and 4 bases, there was a span of 12 bases. From germline, CDR1 is LGHNT and CDR2 FRNRAP. The DNA of the CDR3 is TGTGCTAGTGGTTCCCGGGAGTACGCAGATACGCAGTATTTT. This sequence encodes CASGSREYADTQYF.

The genes are TRBV5-6 and TRBJ1-5; tentative D call: TRBD1 (6 bases). CDR3 size: 15 residues. V lost 2 bases and J lost 5, with 14 bases in between. Germline V gene data show CDR1 as SGHDT and CDR2 as YYEEEE. CDR3: CASSLLARGHQPQHF. DNA for the CDR3: TGTGCCAGCAGCTTATTGGCCAGGGGCCATCAGCCCCAGCATTTT. The full variable domain, its missing parts supplied by reference TRBV5-6 and TRBJ1-5, is DAGVTQSPTHLIKTRGQQVTLRCSPKSGHDTVSWYQQALGQGPQFIFQYYEEEERQRGNFPDRFSGHQFPNYSSELNVNALLLGDSALYLCASSLLARGHQPQHFGDGTRLSIL.

This chain joins TRBV9 and TRBJ1-4; 9 bases are a match to TRBD1. After removal of 7 bases from V and 8 bases from J, the junction contained 9 bases not matched to a gene. CDR1 is SGDLS and CDR2 is YYNGEE in the germline V gene. The CDR3 loop spans 14 amino acids. This chain's CDR3 is CASGATGGSEKLFF. As DNA, the CDR3 is TGTGCCAGCGGGGCTACAGGGGGCTCGGAAAAACTGTTTTTT.

V gene TRBV2 combines with J gene TRBJ2-5; TRBD2 matches 7 bases. CDR1 is SNHLY and CDR2 is FYNNEI in the germline V gene. The V segment lost 3 bases and the J segment 5 bases; nucleotides outside the gene matches: 9. The CDR3 totals 15 residues. The CDR3 DNA reads as TGTGCCAGCAGTGAGGGTCACCCCGGGGGGGAGACCCAGTACTTC. Amino acids: CASSEGHPGGETQYF.

The chain has TRBV10-3 and TRBJ1-1, with D perhaps TRBD1 (5 bases). Germline V gives CDR1 ENHRY, CDR2 SYGVKD. Trimming took 8 bases from V and 2 from J, leaving 12 bases between them. The CDR3 spans 13 residues. The CDR3 region is CAISRGFNTEAFF. The CDR3 DNA is TGTGCCATCTCTAGGGGATTCAACACTGAAGCTTTCTTT.

The rearrangement joins TRBV18 to TRBJ2-1; D is possibly TRBD1 (6 bases). The CDR3 has 15 residues. Trimming removed 6 bases from V and 8 bases from J, with 20 bases in between. Germline loops: CDR1 KGHSH, CDR2 LQKENI. The CDR3 region has the DNA TGTGCCAGCTCGTCGCGACAGGTTGTTGCCTATGAGCAGTTCTTC. Protein: CASSSRQVVAYEQFF.